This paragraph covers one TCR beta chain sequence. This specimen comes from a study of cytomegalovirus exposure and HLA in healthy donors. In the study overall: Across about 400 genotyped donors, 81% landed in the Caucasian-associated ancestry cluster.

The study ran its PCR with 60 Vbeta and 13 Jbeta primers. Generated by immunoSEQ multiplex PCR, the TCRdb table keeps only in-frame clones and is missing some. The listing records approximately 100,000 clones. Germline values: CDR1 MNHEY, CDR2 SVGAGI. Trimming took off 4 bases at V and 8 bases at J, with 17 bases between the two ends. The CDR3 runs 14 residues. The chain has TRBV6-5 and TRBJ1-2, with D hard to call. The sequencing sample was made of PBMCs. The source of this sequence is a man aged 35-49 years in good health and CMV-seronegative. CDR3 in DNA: TGTGCCAGCAGTTTCCGCGGGCCCGTAGGAGGCTACACCTTC. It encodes CASSFRGPVGGYTF.